The sequence of this T cell receptor beta chain was determined in a study of cytomegalovirus exposure and HLA in healthy donors. Overall study results and limits: Analyzed later, most CMV-associated TCR beta chains appeared HLA-restricted.

In regard to this clone: Its antigen is currently unknown.

Germline assignment: CDR1 SNHLY and CDR2 FYNNEI. The ends were cut back, 6 bases at V and 9 bases at J, with 18 bases in the middle. The CDR3 has 14 residues. Use of 60 Vbeta and 13 Jbeta primers characterized the PCR. The table came from immunoSEQ multiplex PCR; TCRdb's copy has only in-frame clones and leaves some out. The profile shows tens of thousands of clones, 82% of them singletons. Sequenced input: PBMCs. The chain couples TRBV2 to TRBJ2-1, with D tentatively TRBD2 (7 bases). The clonotype comes from a man between 50 and 59 years old in good health and CMV-seronegative. In nucleotides, the CDR3 is TGTGCCAGCAGGCAATGGGGGGGCAAGGGTGAGCAGTTCTTC. This gives the protein CASRQWGGKGEQFF.